The 5 T cell receptor beta chains given below trace back to one sample, sequenced in a study of cytomegalovirus exposure and HLA in healthy donors. Primers included in the PCR were 60 Vbeta and 13 Jbeta primers. Assay used: immunoSEQ multiplex PCR; TCRdb lists only in-frame clones, some missing. Here the sample spans some 120,000 clones, about four fifths being singletons. Input material: PBMCs. The receptors were gathered from a man aged 30 to 45 in good health and CMV-seropositive.

The chain employs TRBV4-1 and TRBJ2-3; 7 nucleotides line up with TRBD2. The CDR3 has 19 amino acids. V gave up 1 base and J gave up 5 bases; unmatched junction bases: 18. Germline CDR1 and CDR2: MGHRA and YSYEKL. The CDR3 here is CASSQGPNLLAVTIDTQYF. The CDR3 region has the DNA TGCGCCAGCAGCCAAGGCCCAAATCTGCTAGCGGTAACAATAGATACGCAGTATTTT.

The chain couples TRBV28 to TRBJ2-3; the match to TRBD2 covers 11 bases. The CDR3 has 15 residues. Per the germline V gene, CDR1 is MDHEN and CDR2 is SYDVKM. The V and J ends lost 6 bases and 5 bases, in that order; junction bases with no gene match: 7. CDR3 nucleotides: TGTGCCAGCAGCCTACTAGCGGGGGAGGTAGATACGCAGTATTTT. Amino acid sequence: CASSLLAGEVDTQYF.

This clone was detected only once. The chain couples TRBV7-3 to TRBJ2-2, with 11 bases lining up with TRBD2. J lost 4 bases, V lost 5 bases, and 6 bases had no gene match. The CDR3 length is 16 residues. From germline, CDR1 is SGHTA and CDR2 FQGTGA. The CDR3 sequence is CASSRGTSGFTGELFF. The CDR3 DNA follows: TGTGCCAGCAGCCGCGGGACTAGCGGTTTCACCGGGGAGCTGTTTTTT.

The rearrangement joins TRBV5-4 to TRBJ2-2; TRBD2 matches at 15 bases. Germline values: CDR1 SGHNT, CDR2 YYREEE (reference sequence). V lost 3 bases to trimming and J lost 5 bases; unmatched junction nucleotides: 2. This CDR3 region has 16 residues. CDR3 in amino acids: CASSSGLAGGTGELFF. DNA for the CDR3: TGTGCCAGCAGCTCGGGACTAGCGGGAGGTACCGGGGAGCTGTTTTTT.

The J gene is TRBJ2-7, the V gene TRBV9; maybe TRBD1 (5 bases). This CDR3 has 14 residues. Germline V gene sequence: CDR1 SGDLS, CDR2 YYNGEE. Trimming cost V 7 bases and J 1 base, with 15 bases left between them. CDR3 sequence reads: CASSKRPGSYEQYV. The CDR3 region has the DNA TGTGCCAGCTCCAAGCGCCCAGGGTCCTACGAGCAGTACGTC.